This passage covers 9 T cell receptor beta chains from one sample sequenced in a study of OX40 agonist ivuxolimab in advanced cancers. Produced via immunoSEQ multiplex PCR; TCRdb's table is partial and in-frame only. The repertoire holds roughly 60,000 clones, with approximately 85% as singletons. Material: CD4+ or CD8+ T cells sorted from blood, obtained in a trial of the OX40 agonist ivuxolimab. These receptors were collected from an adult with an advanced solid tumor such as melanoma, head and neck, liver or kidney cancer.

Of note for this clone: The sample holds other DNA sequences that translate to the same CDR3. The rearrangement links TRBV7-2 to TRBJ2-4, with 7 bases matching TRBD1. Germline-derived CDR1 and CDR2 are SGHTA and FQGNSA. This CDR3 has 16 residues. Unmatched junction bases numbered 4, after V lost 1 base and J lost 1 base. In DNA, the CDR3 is TGTGCCAGCAGCTTAGGAGGGGGCAGGGCCAAAAACATTCAGTACTTC. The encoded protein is CASSLGGGRAKNIQYF.

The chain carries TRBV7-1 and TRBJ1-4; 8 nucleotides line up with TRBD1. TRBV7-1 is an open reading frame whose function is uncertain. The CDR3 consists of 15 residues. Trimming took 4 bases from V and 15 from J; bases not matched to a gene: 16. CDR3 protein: CASSLAIGQGQSVFF. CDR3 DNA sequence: TGTGCCAGCAGCTTAGCGATAGGACAGGGACAATCGGTGTTTTTT.

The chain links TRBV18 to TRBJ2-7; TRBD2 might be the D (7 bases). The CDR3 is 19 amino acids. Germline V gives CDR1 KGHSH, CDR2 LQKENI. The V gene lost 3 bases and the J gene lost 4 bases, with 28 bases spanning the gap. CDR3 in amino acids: CASSPQGGAGELKLYEQYF. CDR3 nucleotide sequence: TGTGCCAGCTCACCCCAAGGGGGGGCGGGGGAATTGAAGCTGTACGAGCAGTACTTC.

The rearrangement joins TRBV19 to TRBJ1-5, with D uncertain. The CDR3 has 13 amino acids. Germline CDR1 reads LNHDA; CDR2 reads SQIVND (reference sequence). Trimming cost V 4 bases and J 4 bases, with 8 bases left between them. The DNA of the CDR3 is TGTGCCAGTAGTAAACAGTTTAATCAGCCCCAGCATTTT. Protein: CASSKQFNQPQHF.

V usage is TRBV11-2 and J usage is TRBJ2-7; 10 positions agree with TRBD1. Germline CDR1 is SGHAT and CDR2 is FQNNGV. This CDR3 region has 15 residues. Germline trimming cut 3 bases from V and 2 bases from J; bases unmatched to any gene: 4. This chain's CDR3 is CASSFAGTGAYEQYF. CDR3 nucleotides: TGTGCCAGCAGCTTCGCCGGGACAGGGGCCTACGAGCAGTACTTC.

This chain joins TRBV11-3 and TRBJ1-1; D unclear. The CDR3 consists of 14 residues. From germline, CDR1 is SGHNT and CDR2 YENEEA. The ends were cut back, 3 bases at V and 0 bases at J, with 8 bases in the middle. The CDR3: CASSFPGMNTEAFF. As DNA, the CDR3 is TGTGCCAGCAGCTTTCCCGGAATGAACACTGAAGCTTTCTTT.

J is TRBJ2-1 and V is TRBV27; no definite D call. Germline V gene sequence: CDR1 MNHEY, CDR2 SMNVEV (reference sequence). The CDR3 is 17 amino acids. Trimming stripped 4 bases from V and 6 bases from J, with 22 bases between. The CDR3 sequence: CASSSGEPGGPGNEQFF. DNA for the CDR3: TGTGCCAGCAGTTCAGGAGAACCAGGTGGGCCGGGCAATGAGCAGTTCTTC.

In nucleotides, the CDR3 is TGTGCCAGCAGCCCGTCGGGACAGGGCATCAACGAGCAGTACTTC. This translates into CASSPSGQGINEQYF. The chain is built from TRBV5-6 and TRBJ2-7; 9 bases fit TRBD1. CDR1 and CDR2 from the germline V gene are SGHDT and YYEEEE. The trim removed 4 bases at V and 5 bases at J, leaving 10 bases unmatched. This CDR3 has 15 residues.

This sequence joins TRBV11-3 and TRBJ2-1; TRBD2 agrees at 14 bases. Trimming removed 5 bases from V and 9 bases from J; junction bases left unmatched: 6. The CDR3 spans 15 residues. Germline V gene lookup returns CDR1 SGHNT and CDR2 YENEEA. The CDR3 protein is CASSQGLAGAGEQFF. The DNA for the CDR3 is TGTGCCAGCAGCCAGGGACTAGCGGGAGCTGGTGAGCAGTTCTTC.